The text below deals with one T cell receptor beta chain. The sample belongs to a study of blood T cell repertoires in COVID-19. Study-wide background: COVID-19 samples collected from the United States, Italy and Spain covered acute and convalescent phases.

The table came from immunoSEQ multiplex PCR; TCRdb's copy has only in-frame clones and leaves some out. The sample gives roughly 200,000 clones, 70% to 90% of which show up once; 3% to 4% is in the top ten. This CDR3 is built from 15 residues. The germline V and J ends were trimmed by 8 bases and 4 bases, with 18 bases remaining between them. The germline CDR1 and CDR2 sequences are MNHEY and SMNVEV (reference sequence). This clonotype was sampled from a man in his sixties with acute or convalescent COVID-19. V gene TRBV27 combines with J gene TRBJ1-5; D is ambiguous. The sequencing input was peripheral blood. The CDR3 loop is CASRTSAPGNQPQHF. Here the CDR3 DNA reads TGTGCCAGCCGTACCAGTGCCCCAGGTAATCAGCCCCAGCATTTT.